The 24 T cell receptor beta chains given below trace back to one sample, sequenced in a study of shared clonotypes between healthy human individuals. Here immunoSEQ multiplex PCR was the method, and the copy in TCRdb shows in-frame clones only, minus some. The sample shows 450,000 to 500,000 clones, roughly 80% of them seen only once. The sequenced sample consisted of PBMCs. The origin of the receptors is a woman in her 40s in good health. Some clones in this sample may be carry-over from other donors' samples.

This clone turned up a few times. A far larger clone is one nucleotide away, so this likely arose from a read error. The V call is TRBV6-6, the J call TRBJ2-7, with D uncertain. Germline V CDR1 and CDR2: MNHNY, SVGAGI (reference sequence). Between the trimmed V and J ends, which lost 4 bases and 3 bases, there was a span of 4 bases. There are 11 residues in the CDR3. CDR3 sequence: CASSWGYEQYF. CDR3 in DNA: TGTGCCAGCAGTTGGGGCTACGAGCAGTACTTC.

The chain combines TRBV28 with TRBJ1-1; possibly TRBD1 for D (5 bases). Germline CDR1 is MDHEN and CDR2 is SYDVKM. There are 15 residues in the CDR3. V was shortened by 5 bases and J by 1 base, with 14 bases between the two germline ends. CDR3 coding DNA: TGTGCCAGCAGTCGATCGGGGGGGTGGAACACTGAAGCTTTCTTT. Residues: CASSRSGGWNTEAFF.

The rearrangement links TRBV6-5 to TRBJ2-7, with 9 bases matching TRBD1. Germline V gene data show CDR1 as MNHEY and CDR2 as SVGAGI. V shed 5 bases and J 5 bases; nucleotides not matched to a gene: 7. The CDR3 runs 14 residues. CDR3 sequence (DNA): TGTGCCAGCAGTAAGGACAGGGGTCCCCACGAGCAGTACTTC. It encodes CASSKDRGPHEQYF.

The chain links TRBV18 to TRBJ1-1; D call uncertain. Germline V gene lookup returns CDR1 KGHSH and CDR2 LQKENI. Trimming stripped 5 bases from V and 2 bases from J, with 12 bases between. The CDR3 covers 14 residues. CDR3 sequence (DNA): TGTGCCAGCTCAGGGAGGAGGGCAAACACTGAAGCTTTCTTT. Translated, it gives CASSGRRANTEAFF. Full variable domain (rest looked up from reference TRBV18 and TRBJ1-1): NAGVMQNPRHLVRRRGQEARLRCSPMKGHSHVYWYRQLPEEGLKFMVYLQKENIIDESGMPKERFSAEFPKEGPSILRIQQVVRGDSAAYFCASSGRRANTEAFFGQGTRLTVV.

V and J are TRBV5-1 and TRBJ2-5, with TRBD1 matching 7 bases. Trimming removed 0 bases from V and 7 bases from J; junction bases left unmatched: 6. The CDR3 runs 14 residues. Germline CDR1 and CDR2: SGHRS and YFSETQ. In DNA form, the CDR3 reads TGCGCCAGCAGCTTGGACAGGGGAGTTGGGACCCAGTACTTC. Amino acids: CASSLDRGVGTQYF.

This clone was observed at least ten times. The chain recombines TRBV6-4 with TRBJ2-3; 8 nucleotides agree with TRBD1. This CDR3 region has 16 residues. After removal of 3 bases from V and 2 bases from J, the junction contained 7 bases not matched to a gene. The V gene's germline CDR1 is MRHNA and CDR2 SNTAGT. In nucleotides, the CDR3 is TGTGCCAGCAGTGATTCGGACAGGGAGCACACAGATACGCAGTATTTT. Residues: CASSDSDREHTDTQYF.

Worth noting for this clone: The sample carries other DNA sequences with the same CDR3. The genes are TRBV5-1 and TRBJ2-2, with D uncertain. Germline lookup yields CDR1 SGHRS and CDR2 YFSETQ. The CDR3 spans 13 residues. V lost 5 bases and J 3 bases, leaving 8 bases between the germline ends. The CDR3 DNA reads as TGCGCCAGCAGGGGCCAGGACACCGGGGAGCTGTTTTTT. Translating gives CASRGQDTGELFF.

The rearrangement uses TRBV30 and TRBJ1-1, with 8 bases fitting TRBD1. Germline CDR1 is GTSNPN and CDR2 is SVGIG (reference sequence). This CDR3 is built from 15 residues. V dropped 3 bases and J dropped 3; count of bases not matched to a gene: 9. The CDR3 region has the DNA TGTGCCTGGAGATCGTCGGCAGGGGGCTACACTGAAGCTTTCTTT. This sequence encodes CAWRSSAGGYTEAFF.

The chain combines TRBV10-3 with TRBJ1-3; D possibly corresponds to TRBD1 (6 bases). V was trimmed by 4 bases and J by 0 bases, leaving 13 bases between them. There are 16 residues in the CDR3. Germline CDR1 reads ENHRY; CDR2 reads SYGVKD. The CDR3 spells CAISGTRDTSGNTIYF. The CDR3 nucleotides are TGTGCCATCAGTGGGACTCGGGACACCTCTGGAAACACCATATATTTT.

Worth noting for this clone: A single base is all that separates this from a far larger clone, so a read error is likely. Other nucleotide sequences from this sample produce the same CDR3. The gene calls are TRBV5-1 and TRBJ1-4, with D unresolved. This CDR3 has 14 amino acids. Per the germline V gene, CDR1 is SGHRS and CDR2 is YFSETQ. Trimming pared 5 bases from V and 0 bases from J, leaving 8 bases between. CDR3 sequence reads: CASSPTTTNEKLFF. CDR3 in DNA: TGCGCCAGCAGTCCGACAACAACTAATGAAAAACTGTTTTTT.

The rearrangement joins TRBV6-1 to TRBJ1-2; D is unclear. With 2 bases removed from V and 7 bases from J, the gap between germline ends came to 14 bases. The CDR3 totals 14 residues. Germline CDR1 and CDR2: MNHNS and SASEGT. The CDR3 DNA sequence: TGTGCCAGCAGTGAATTCTGGGGTAGAACTGGCTACACCTTC. It codes for CASSEFWGRTGYTF.

This chain connects TRBV5-1 to TRBJ2-3; D ambiguous. The CDR3 is 17 residues long. CDR1 is SGHRS, CDR2 YFSETQ, per germline. The V end was cut by 3 bases, the J end by 0 bases, with 17 bases between. CDR3 nucleotides: TGCGCCAGCAGCTCCCCTACTGCACTCACTAGCACAGATACGCAGTATTTT. As protein: CASSSPTALTSTDTQYF.

The chain links TRBV27 to TRBJ1-5; D is ambiguous. This CDR3 has 13 amino acids. Per the germline V gene, CDR1 is MNHEY and CDR2 is SMNVEV (reference sequence). Trimming took 0 bases from V and 3 from J, leaving 3 bases between them. The CDR3 coding sequence is TGTGCCAGCAGTTTATCCGCCAATCAGCCCCAGCATTTT. Amino acid sequence: CASSLSANQPQHF.

The rearrangement links TRBV7-2 to TRBJ1-2; 8 nucleotides agree with TRBD1. The germline V gene has CDR1 SGHTA and CDR2 FQGNSA. This CDR3 has 13 amino acids. With V trimmed by 11 bases and J by 5 bases, 10 bases remained unmatched. The CDR3 DNA follows: TGTGCCGGATCCTGGGACAGGACGTATGGCTACACCTTC. This translates into CAGSWDRTYGYTF.

In its sample, this clone was seen once. The chain recombines TRBV30 with TRBJ2-7, with 8 bases aligning to TRBD1. The CDR3 runs to 15 residues. Germline V CDR1 and CDR2: GTSNPN, SVGIG (reference sequence). CDR3 in amino acids: CAPGQGPRSSYEQYF. The DNA for the CDR3 is TGTGCTCCAGGACAGGGCCCTAGGAGCTCCTACGAGCAGTACTTC.

This clone has more than one count but fewer than ten. J is TRBJ2-2 and V is TRBV27; D not resolved. Trimming took off 3 bases at V and 3 bases at J, with 5 bases between the two ends. The CDR3 is 13 residues long. CDR1 and CDR2 from the germline V gene are MNHEY and SMNVEV (reference sequence). The CDR3 region has the DNA TGTGCCAGCAGTTTCAGTCACACCGGGGAGCTGTTTTTT. It specifies CASSFSHTGELFF.

This clone occurred once. Here the CDR3 omits its conserved ending phenylalanine or tryptophan, so a read error is the likely source. The chain employs TRBV6-1 and TRBJ1-1; weak D call: TRBD1 (5 bases). The CDR3 extends over 13 amino acids. Germline CDR1 MNHNS, CDR2 SASEGT. V was clipped by 10 bases and J by 2 bases, with 14 bases between them. The CDR3 spells CANKGAANTEAFL. CDR3 nucleotides: TGTGCCAACAAAGGGGCAGCTAACACTGAAGCTTTCCTT.

The J gene is TRBJ1-2, the V gene TRBV28, with TRBD1 matching 9 bases. This CDR3 comprises 14 residues. Germline loops: CDR1 MDHEN, CDR2 SYDVKM. With 6 bases clipped from V and 8 bases from J, the junction kept 10 bases outside the gene matches. The CDR3 protein is CASSLPTGTGGYTF. CDR3 sequence (DNA): TGTGCCAGCAGCCTACCGACAGGGACAGGGGGCTACACCTTC.

Points on this clone: One end of the junction varies from germline; a read error may be responsible. The J gene is TRBJ2-3, the V gene TRBV2, with TRBD2 matching over 10 bases. This CDR3 has 16 residues. CDR1 SNHLY and CDR2 FYNNEI come from the germline V gene. CDR3 sequence: CASNEPLLAGTYTQYF. CDR3 DNA: TGTGCCAGCAATGAACCCTTACTAGCGGGGACTTATACGCAGTATTTT.

V gene TRBV7-3 combines with J gene TRBJ2-3, with 11 positions matching TRBD2. Unmatched junction bases numbered 3, after V lost 3 bases and J lost 7 bases. In germline, CDR1 is SGHTA, CDR2 FQGTGA. The CDR3 is made up of 14 amino acids. The CDR3 nucleotides are TGTGCCAGCAGCTTCGGGACTAGCGGCCATACGCAGTATTTT. This sequence encodes CASSFGTSGHTQYF.

The CDR3 spells CASSPPGRGEEKLFF. CDR3 coding DNA: TGTGCCAGCAGCCCCCCCGGTCGGGGAGAGGAAAAACTGTTTTTT. This chain uses TRBV7-9 with TRBJ1-4; D gene uncertain. CDR3 length: 15 residues. Germline loops: CDR1 SEHNR, CDR2 FQNEAQ (reference sequence). V dropped 5 bases and J dropped 8 bases, with 18 bases sitting between them. Variable domain in full (rest from reference TRBV7-9 and TRBJ1-4): DTGVSQNPRHKITKRGQNVTFRCDPISEHNRLYWYRQTLGQGPEFLTYFQNEAQLEKSRLLSDRFSAERPKGSFSTLEIQRTEQGDSAMYLCASSPPGRGEEKLFFGSGTQLSVL.

CDR3 bases: TGTGCCAGCAGCTTAGTTGAGAACACTGAAGCTTTCTTT. This translates into CASSLVENTEAFF. V usage is TRBV7-2 and J usage is TRBJ1-1; no clear D gene. Germline-derived CDR1 and CDR2 are SGHTA and FQGNSA. The V gene lost 1 base and the J gene lost 1 base, with 4 bases spanning the gap. The CDR3 is made up of 13 amino acids. Combining the CDR3 with reference TRBV7-2 and TRBJ1-1 gives the whole variable domain GAGVSQSPSNKVTEKGKDVELRCDPISGHTALYWYRQSLGQGLEFLIYFQGNSAPDKSGLPSDRFSAERTGGSVSTLTIQRTQQEDSAVYLCASSLVENTEAFFGQGTRLTVV.

As for this clone: This sequence is one base from a far larger clone and is likely a read error. Other nucleotide sequences from this sample produce the same CDR3. This chain joins TRBV5-4 and TRBJ2-6, with D possibly matching TRBD2 (6 bases). CDR1 is SGHNT and CDR2 is YYREEE in the germline V gene (reference sequence). This CDR3 contains 16 residues. The ends were cut back, 5 bases at V and 4 bases at J, with 16 bases in the middle. The CDR3 here is CASRGSGLSGANVLTF. Written as DNA, the CDR3 is TGTGCCAGCAGGGGCAGCGGGCTCTCCGGGGCCAACGTCCTGACTTTC.

V gene TRBV5-1 combines with J gene TRBJ2-1; weak D call: TRBD2 (6 bases). The CDR3 has 14 residues. V dropped 6 bases and J dropped 7 bases, with 17 bases sitting between them. CDR1 SGHRS and CDR2 YFSETQ come from the germline V gene. CDR3 amino acids: CASNARLGSNEQFF. For the CDR3, the DNA is TGCGCCAGCAACGCCAGACTAGGATCGAATGAGCAGTTCTTC.